These 23 T cell receptor beta chains came from one sample sequenced in a study of T cells in localized non-small cell lung cancer. Only in-frame clones appear in the TCRdb table, and some are missing; sequencing was by immunoSEQ multiplex PCR. This sample has around 100,000 clones, with about nine tenths found just once. Sequenced here: peripheral blood, sampled before any cancer treatment. The receptors originated from a man aged 40 to 69 with stage I squamous cell lung carcinoma.

The chain employs TRBV2 and TRBJ1-2; D uncertain. Per germline, CDR1 SNHLY and CDR2 FYNNEI. The CDR3 length is 13 residues. V lost 1 base, J lost 8 bases, and 11 bases lay in between. CDR3 DNA sequence: TGTGCCAGCAGTGAAGGGGTATCGCGCGGCTACACCTTC. Encoded protein: CASSEGVSRGYTF.

The chain combines TRBV19 with TRBJ1-1; D is uncertain. Trimming left V 3 bases short and J 1 base short, with 6 bases between. This CDR3 is built from 13 residues. In germline, CDR1 is LNHDA, CDR2 SQIVND (reference sequence). The CDR3 DNA follows: TGTGCCAGTAGTATCTTACGGAACACTGAAGCTTTCTTT. This sequence encodes CASSILRNTEAFF.

The rearrangement links TRBV5-1 to TRBJ2-5; 9 positions match TRBD2. Trimming at V came to 3 bases and at J to 1 base, leaving 7 bases not matched to a gene. This CDR3 is 16 amino acids long. Germline V lookup: CDR1 SGHRS, CDR2 YFSETQ. CDR3 coding DNA: TGCGCCAGCAGCTCAACGGGACTAGCTGGCCAAGAGACCCAGTACTTC. Protein: CASSSTGLAGQETQYF.

The chain employs TRBV2 and TRBJ2-1; the match to TRBD1 covers 9 bases. This CDR3 has 16 amino acids. The V segment lost 6 bases and the J segment 2 bases; nucleotides outside the gene matches: 8. Germline loops: CDR1 SNHLY, CDR2 FYNNEI. CDR3 nucleotides: TGTGCCAGCAGGGGGGACAGGGCGAACCCCTACAATGAGCAGTTCTTC. As protein: CASRGDRANPYNEQFF.

This chain uses TRBV5-4 with TRBJ1-5; D unclear. The ends were cut back, 0 bases at V and 5 bases at J, with 6 bases in the middle. This CDR3 comprises 13 residues. CDR1 and CDR2 (germline): SGHNT, YYREEE (reference sequence). CDR3 amino acids: CASSLGGDQPQHF. The CDR3 DNA reads as TGTGCCAGCAGCTTGGGCGGAGATCAGCCCCAGCATTTT.

The rearrangement links TRBV5-4 to TRBJ1-2; D gene unclear. Trimming stripped 0 bases from V and 8 bases from J, with 11 bases between. The CDR3 runs to 13 residues. Per germline, CDR1 SGHNT and CDR2 YYREEE (reference sequence). The CDR3 spells CASSLDSIGGYTF. The CDR3 bases are TGTGCCAGCAGCTTGGATTCCATCGGGGGCTACACCTTC.

The chain is built from TRBV4-3 and TRBJ1-2; no definite D call. CDR1 LGHNA and CDR2 YSLEER come from the germline V gene. V shed 4 bases and J shed 2 bases, with 14 bases lying between them. The CDR3 is 15 amino acids. CDR3 sequence: CASSLSGSGNYGYTF. The CDR3 region has the DNA TGCGCCAGCAGCCTTTCGGGTTCTGGAAACTATGGCTACACCTTC.

The chain uses TRBV10-3 and TRBJ1-1; D not resolved. The germline V and J ends were trimmed by 11 bases and 2 bases, with 24 bases remaining between them. The CDR3 sequence is 16 residues long. Germline V CDR1 and CDR2: ENHRY, SYGVKD. CDR3 sequence (DNA): TGTGCCTCAAAGGTCAGTGTTAGAACATTAAACACTGAAGCTTTCTTT. Its protein is CASKVSVRTLNTEAFF.

V usage is TRBV14 and J usage is TRBJ2-5; D not certain. The CDR3 extends over 13 amino acids. Trimming left V 5 bases short and J 0 bases short, with 7 bases between. In germline, CDR1 is SGHDN, CDR2 FVKESK. The CDR3 DNA sequence: TGTGCCAGCAGCAGAGCAGACCAAGAGACCCAGTACTTC. The encoded protein is CASSRADQETQYF.

The chain employs TRBV2 and TRBJ1-1; D perhaps matches TRBD1 (5 bases). CDR3 length equals 14 residues. V lost 5 bases and J 0 bases, leaving 10 bases between the germline ends. Germline values: CDR1 SNHLY, CDR2 FYNNEI. The DNA for the CDR3 is TGTGCCAGCAGTTCACAGGTCATGAACACTGAAGCTTTCTTT. This encodes CASSSQVMNTEAFF.

The rearrangement joins TRBV14 to TRBJ2-1; tentatively, D is TRBD1 (6 bases). Germline assignment: CDR1 SGHDN and CDR2 FVKESK. V dropped 3 bases and J dropped 4 bases, with 10 bases sitting between them. The CDR3 covers 14 residues. CDR3 loop: CASSHRTVYNEQFF. As DNA, the CDR3 is TGTGCCAGCAGCCACCGGACAGTATACAATGAGCAGTTCTTC.

This clone was counted between two and nine times. DNA for the CDR3: TGTGCCAGCAGTGAAGGGGTAGGGAGCTCCTACAATGAGCAGTTCTTC. Amino acid sequence: CASSEGVGSSYNEQFF. The chain combines TRBV2 with TRBJ2-1, with TRBD2 as a possible D gene (5 bases). The CDR3 runs 16 residues. Trimming cost V 1 base and J 0 bases, with 10 bases left between them. Germline CDR1 SNHLY, CDR2 FYNNEI.

The chain is built from TRBV6-4 and TRBJ2-1; 8 positions match TRBD1. The CDR3 length is 14 residues. Germline lookup yields CDR1 MRHNA and CDR2 SNTAGT. With V trimmed by 4 bases and J by 6 bases, 5 bases remained unmatched. The CDR3 region is CASSGTGNPNEQFF. The CDR3 bases are TGTGCCAGCAGTGGGACAGGGAACCCCAATGAGCAGTTCTTC.

V usage is TRBV6-6 and J usage is TRBJ1-2; TRBD1 agrees at 7 bases. The germline V gene has CDR1 MNHNY and CDR2 SVGAGI (reference sequence). The CDR3 totals 14 residues. The V and J ends lost 6 bases and 3 bases, in that order; junction bases with no gene match: 7. CDR3 sequence (DNA): TGTGCCAGCAGGAAAGGGACAGATGACTATGGCTACACCTTC. Its protein product is CASRKGTDDYGYTF.

V is TRBV2 and J is TRBJ2-7, with 8 nucleotides matching TRBD1. V gave up 7 bases and J gave up 5 bases; unmatched junction bases: 7. Germline V gene sequence: CDR1 SNHLY, CDR2 FYNNEI. The CDR3 has 13 amino acids. This CDR3 reads CASKGAGGDEQYF. CDR3 DNA sequence: TGTGCCAGCAAGGGGGCAGGGGGCGACGAGCAGTACTTC.

J is TRBJ2-5 and V is TRBV15; 10 nucleotides line up with TRBD2. Germline trimming cut 1 base from V and 5 bases from J; bases unmatched to any gene: 4. The CDR3 sequence is 15 residues long. CDR1 is LNHNV, CDR2 YYDKDF, per germline (reference sequence). The CDR3 loop is CATSRGGSGRETQYF. The CDR3 DNA is TGTGCCACCAGCAGAGGGGGTAGCGGGAGGGAGACCCAGTACTTC.

The chain links TRBV7-9 to TRBJ1-6, with 7 bases that match TRBD1. Trimming at V came to 3 bases and at J to 7 bases, leaving 9 bases not matched to a gene. The CDR3 contains 16 residues. CDR1 is SEHNR and CDR2 is FQNEAQ in the germline V gene (reference sequence). The DNA of the CDR3 is TGTGCCAGCAGCTTGGGGACAGCCAGGGGAAATTCACCCCTCCACTTT. It specifies CASSLGTARGNSPLHF.

The chain recombines TRBV10-3 with TRBJ2-5; the D gene is possibly TRBD2 (5 bases). This CDR3 comprises 14 residues. Germline values: CDR1 ENHRY, CDR2 SYGVKD. Trimming shortened V by 1 base and J by 2 bases, and 8 bases separated the two germline ends. The CDR3 bases are TGTGCCATCAGTGAGTACGGGGATCAAGAGACCCAGTACTTC. Its translation is CAISEYGDQETQYF.

The gene calls are TRBV4-1 and TRBJ1-2, with 7 bases matching TRBD1. Trimming at V came to 4 bases and at J to 0 bases, leaving 5 bases not matched to a gene. Germline CDR1 is MGHRA and CDR2 is YSYEKL. CDR3 length: 15 residues. The CDR3 sequence is CASSRDRVANYGYTF. Here the CDR3 DNA reads TGCGCCAGCAGCCGAGACAGGGTAGCTAACTATGGCTACACCTTC.

V is TRBV10-3 and J is TRBJ2-3; 9 nucleotides align to TRBD2. This CDR3 has 15 amino acids. The trim removed 4 bases at V and 9 bases at J, leaving 11 bases unmatched. Germline V lookup: CDR1 ENHRY, CDR2 SYGVKD. The CDR3 sequence is CAISGIAGEGGTQYF. The CDR3 nucleotides are TGTGCCATCAGTGGGATAGCGGGGGAAGGAGGGACGCAGTATTTT.

The genes are TRBV9 and TRBJ2-7; 9 bases align to TRBD2. The CDR3 is made up of 15 amino acids. V dropped 0 bases and J dropped 5; count of bases not matched to a gene: 6. Germline-derived CDR1 and CDR2 are SGDLS and YYNGEE. The CDR3 DNA reads TGTGCCAGCAGCGTAGCTAGCGGGATAAACGACGAGCAGTACTTC. It codes for CASSVASGINDEQYF. Variable domain in full (rest from reference TRBV9 and TRBJ2-7): DSGVTQTPKHLITATGQRVTLRCSPRSGDLSVYWYQQSLDQGLQFLIQYYNGEERAKGNILERFSAQQFPDLHSELNLSSLELGDSALYFCASSVASGINDEQYFGPGTRLTVT.

This chain connects TRBV2 to TRBJ1-1; TRBD1 is a possible D gene (6 bases). CDR3 length: 12 residues. The V end was cut by 5 bases, the J end by 4 bases, with 8 bases between. Germline CDR1 and CDR2: SNHLY and FYNNEI. The CDR3 reads CASSPRGTEAFF. In DNA, the CDR3 is TGTGCCAGCAGTCCCAGGGGCACTGAAGCTTTCTTT.

The chain couples TRBV30 to TRBJ2-7; no reliable D call. The CDR3 length is 14 residues. In germline, CDR1 is GTSNPN, CDR2 SVGIG (reference sequence). V was trimmed by 0 bases and J by 2 bases, leaving 11 bases between them. CDR3 protein: CAWSVGLNAYEQYF. CDR3 coding DNA: TGTGCCTGGAGTGTTGGTCTCAACGCCTACGAGCAGTACTTC.